Below, 9 T cell receptor beta chains from the same sample are listed, as sequenced in a study of blood T cells in healthy people across ages. The second PCR ran about 6 to 12 cycles with a sample-barcoded 5' primer and J-beta primers. TCRdb redid the calling of the 5' RACE reads with MiXCR, one entry per CDR3 protein. The sample consists of 1.8 million or so distinct CDR3 sequences, around 40% of them appearing once. Material: blood. Receptors were obtained from a human donor in good health.

This clonotype was seen only a few times. The J gene is TRBJ2-7, the V gene TRBV7-2; D is tentatively TRBD1 or TRBD2 (6 bases each). The CDR3 runs to 16 residues. The germline V gene has CDR1 SGHTA and CDR2 FQGNSA. V lost 1 base, J lost 2 bases, and 15 bases lay in between. This CDR3 is CASSLVGGGAAYEQYF. The CDR3 DNA reads as TGTGCCAGCAGCTTAGTAGGAGGGGGTGCTGCCTACGAGCAGTACTTC.

This clonotype was counted a few times. The chain joins TRBV29-1 to TRBJ2-4; tentatively, D is TRBD1 (5 bases). The J call may be incorrect, as the DNA end agrees better with TRBJ2-7. This CDR3 has 14 amino acids. CDR1 and CDR2 from the germline V gene are SQVTM and ANQGSEA. The CDR3 region has the DNA TGCAGCGTTGATGTTAGGGGCTCCTGGGACGAGCAGTACTTC. Protein: CSVDVRGSWDEQYF.

This clonotype was seen a few times. This chain uses TRBV5-1 with TRBJ1-4; 8 bases match TRBD1. Germline V gene data show CDR1 as SGHRS and CDR2 as YFSETQ. This CDR3 region has 13 residues. Trimming at V came to 2 bases and at J to 12 bases, leaving 6 bases not matched to a gene. The chain's CDR3 is CASSFEDRVQLFF. CDR3 coding DNA: TGCGCCAGCAGCTTCGAGGACAGGGTCCAACTGTTTTTT.

The chain links TRBV29-1 to TRBJ1-1; weak D call: TRBD1 (5 bases). This CDR3 is 12 amino acids long. The germline V gene encodes CDR1 SQVTM and CDR2 ANQGSEA. V lost 6 bases and J lost 3, with 11 bases in between. The CDR3 loop is CSVALGDTEAFF. The CDR3 DNA sequence: TGCAGCGTAGCTTTAGGGGACACTGAAGCTTTCTTT.

There are many counts of this clonotype. This chain uses TRBV5-6 with TRBJ2-5; D uncertain. The CDR3 is 16 amino acids. Germline V gene lookup returns CDR1 SGHDT and CDR2 YYEEEE. V was shortened by 3 bases and J by 5 bases, with 20 bases between the two germline ends. The CDR3 here is CASSSNIRLELETQYF. DNA of the CDR3: TGTGCCAGCAGCTCGAACATCCGGCTTGAATTGGAGACCCAGTACTTC.

This chain uses TRBV12-3 or TRBV12-4 with TRBJ2-5; a weak D match, TRBD1 (6 bases). The CDR3 is 14 residues long. The V gene lost 5 bases and the J gene lost 1 base, with 11 bases spanning the gap. As DNA, the CDR3 is TGTGCCAGCAGTCCCCGACAGGTCCAAGAGACCCAGTACTTC. The encoded protein is CASSPRQVQETQYF.

The V call is TRBV10-3, the J call TRBJ1-1, with D perhaps TRBD1 (6 bases). V shed 2 bases and J shed 1 base, with 8 bases lying between them. The CDR3 loop spans 14 amino acids. Germline values: CDR1 ENHRY, CDR2 SYGVKD. The CDR3 spells CAISERDKNTEAFF. DNA for the CDR3: TGTGCCATCAGTGAGCGGGACAAGAACACTGAAGCTTTCTTT.

As concerns this clonotype: The junction differs from germline at one of its ends, possibly a read error. This sequence joins TRBV20-1 and TRBJ1-1, with D unresolved. The CDR3 extends over 15 amino acids. Germline V CDR1 and CDR2: DFQATT, SNEGSKA (reference sequence). CDR3 sequence (DNA): TGCAGTGCTAGAGATGACACTCGGCAGAACACTGAAACTTTCTTT. Translated: CSARDDTRQNTETFF.

J is TRBJ2-7 and V is TRBV7-2; D unresolved. The V end lost 7 bases, the J end lost 2 bases, and 18 bases lay between the germline ends. This CDR3 is 15 amino acids long. The germline V gene has CDR1 SGHTA and CDR2 FQGNSA. CDR3 sequence: CASILGRGLTYEQYF. In DNA, the CDR3 is TGTGCCAGCATCTTGGGTAGAGGTCTTACCTACGAGCAGTACTTC. The full variable domain, in which reference TRBV7-2 and TRBJ2-7 provide the parts outside the CDR3, is GAGVSQSPSNKVTEKGKDVELRCDPISGHTALYWYRQSLGQGLEFLIYFQGNSAPDKSGLPSDRFSAERTGGSVSTLTIQRTQQEDSAVYLCASILGRGLTYEQYFGPGTRLTVT.